These 11 T cell receptor beta chains share one sample of origin, sequenced in a study of shared clonotypes between healthy human individuals. Measured with immunoSEQ multiplex PCR; TCRdb has only the in-frame clones, and not every one. Among some 2 million clones listed, approximately 94% were seen once. Naive CD8 cells lacked CD45RO, underwent positive selection for CCR7 and left out terminally differentiated effector memory CD45RA+ cells. The sample comprised naive CD8+ T cells sorted from blood. These receptors were obtained from a man between 18 and 35 years old in good health.

V is TRBV27 and J is TRBJ2-2; TRBD2 might be the D (5 bases). This CDR3 spans 14 amino acids. CDR1 MNHEY and CDR2 SMNVEV come from the germline V gene (reference sequence). Trimming removed 5 bases from V and 0 bases from J, with 7 bases in between. The CDR3 DNA reads as TGTGCCAGCAGTACGACTACGAACACCGGGGAGCTGTTTTTT. Translation gives CASSTTTNTGELFF.

V usage is TRBV10-3 and J usage is TRBJ1-5; no clear D. The CDR3 has 14 amino acids. The V end lost 3 bases, the J end lost 4 bases, and 10 bases lay between the germline ends. The V gene's germline CDR1 is ENHRY and CDR2 SYGVKD. This chain's CDR3 is CAISDEAGNQPQHF. The CDR3 DNA reads as TGTGCCATCAGTGACGAGGCGGGTAATCAGCCCCAGCATTTT.

The rearrangement uses TRBV4-3 and TRBJ2-5, with 7 bases that match TRBD1. This CDR3 contains 13 residues. V shed 1 base and J 5 bases; nucleotides not matched to a gene: 1. Germline V gene lookup returns CDR1 LGHNA and CDR2 YSLEER. The chain's CDR3 is CASSQAQGETQYF. The CDR3, as DNA: TGCGCCAGCAGCCAAGCACAGGGGGAGACCCAGTACTTC.

The chain combines TRBV6-5 with TRBJ1-2; weak D call: TRBD1 (5 bases). CDR3 length: 15 amino acids. The germline V gene has CDR1 MNHEY and CDR2 SVGAGI. V was trimmed by 0 bases and J by 5 bases, leaving 13 bases between them. CDR3 nucleotides: TGTGCCAGCAGTTACTCCCCGACAGATACTTATGGCTACACCTTC. This sequence encodes CASSYSPTDTYGYTF.

CDR3 region: CASSAGQARINEQYF. CDR3 sequence (DNA): TGTGCCAGCAGCGCAGGACAGGCCAGGATCAACGAGCAGTACTTC. The chain has TRBV9 and TRBJ2-7; TRBD1 matches at 7 bases. Germline V gene data show CDR1 as SGDLS and CDR2 as YYNGEE. The length of the CDR3 is 15 residues. V trimming: 3 bases; J trimming: 5 bases; junction bases outside the gene matches: 11.

This chain connects TRBV6-5 to TRBJ1-1; D not certain. Looked up from germline, CDR1 is MNHEY and CDR2 is SVGAGI. Trimming removed 3 bases at V and 1 base at J, with 9 bases between. This CDR3 has 14 amino acids. The CDR3 here is CASSYNHRNTEAFF. For the CDR3, the DNA is TGTGCCAGCAGTTATAATCATAGGAACACTGAAGCTTTCTTT.

The genes are TRBV5-1 and TRBJ2-5, with 7 bases identical to TRBD1. The CDR3 consists of 17 residues. Germline V gene lookup returns CDR1 SGHRS and CDR2 YFSETQ. V lost 0 bases and J lost 2; bases outside the gene matches: 10. The DNA of the CDR3 is TGCGCCAGCAGCTTGGCCTCGGGGACAGCCATGCAAGAGACCCAGTACTTC. Amino acid sequence: CASSLASGTAMQETQYF.

The rearrangement uses TRBV2 and TRBJ1-3, with D tentatively TRBD1 (5 bases). Germline-derived CDR1 and CDR2 are SNHLY and FYNNEI. V lost 11 bases and J 4 bases, leaving 15 bases between the germline ends. The CDR3 consists of 13 residues. This CDR3 reads CAFHTGPGNTIYF. In nucleotides, the CDR3 is TGTGCCTTCCACACGGGGCCCGGAAACACCATATATTTT. The variable domain in full, completed from reference TRBV2 and TRBJ1-3, reads EPEVTQTPSHQVTQMGQEVILRCVPISNHLYFYWYRQILGQKVEFLVSFYNNEISEKSEIFDDQFSVERPDGSNFTLKIRSTKLEDSAMYFCAFHTGPGNTIYFGEGSWLTVV.

Comment on this clone: The same CDR3 also results from other DNA sequences found in this sample. The chain joins TRBV9 to TRBJ2-7; TRBD1 might be the D (6 bases). The V end lost 0 bases, the J end lost 3 bases, and 10 bases lay between the germline ends. This CDR3 has 14 amino acids. Germline CDR1 is SGDLS and CDR2 is YYNGEE. CDR3 protein: CASSVGLGGYEQYF. The CDR3 DNA is TGTGCCAGCAGCGTAGGGTTAGGGGGCTACGAGCAGTACTTC. Full variable domain (missing parts from reference TRBV9 and TRBJ2-7): DSGVTQTPKHLITATGQRVTLRCSPRSGDLSVYWYQQSLDQGLQFLIQYYNGEERAKGNILERFSAQQFPDLHSELNLSSLELGDSALYFCASSVGLGGYEQYFGPGTRLTVT.

This chain uses TRBV15 with TRBJ2-5, with 7 bases matching TRBD2. The J segment lost 5 bases and the V segment lost 0 bases, leaving 24 bases of the junction unmatched. Germline V gene data show CDR1 as LNHNV and CDR2 as YYDKDF (reference sequence). This CDR3 has 21 amino acids. Written as DNA, the CDR3 is TGTGCCACCAGCAGAGATTCAGAGGCCGGGGGACCGGCGGGAGAAGGGGAGACCCAGTACTTC. It specifies CATSRDSEAGGPAGEGETQYF.

The chain uses TRBV2 and TRBJ2-7; 7 nucleotides match TRBD2. Looked up from germline, CDR1 is SNHLY and CDR2 is FYNNEI. This CDR3 has 14 residues. Unmatched junction bases numbered 3, after V lost 4 bases and J lost 0 bases. As DNA, the CDR3 is TGTGCCAGCAGTGTGGGGGGGACCTCCTACGAGCAGTACTTC. It translates to CASSVGGTSYEQYF.